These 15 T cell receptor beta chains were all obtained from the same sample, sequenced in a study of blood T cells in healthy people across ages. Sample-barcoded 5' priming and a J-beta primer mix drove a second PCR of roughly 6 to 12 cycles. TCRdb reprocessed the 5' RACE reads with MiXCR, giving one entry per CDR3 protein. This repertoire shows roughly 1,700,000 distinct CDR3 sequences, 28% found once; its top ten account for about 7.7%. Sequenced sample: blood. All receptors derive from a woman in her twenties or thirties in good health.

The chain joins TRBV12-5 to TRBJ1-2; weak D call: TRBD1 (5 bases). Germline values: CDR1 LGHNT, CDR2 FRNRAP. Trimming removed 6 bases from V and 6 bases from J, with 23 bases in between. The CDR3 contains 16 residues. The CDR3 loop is CASGPANMGRPHGYTF. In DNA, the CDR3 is TGTGCTAGTGGCCCGGCAAACATGGGACGGCCTCATGGCTACACCTTC.

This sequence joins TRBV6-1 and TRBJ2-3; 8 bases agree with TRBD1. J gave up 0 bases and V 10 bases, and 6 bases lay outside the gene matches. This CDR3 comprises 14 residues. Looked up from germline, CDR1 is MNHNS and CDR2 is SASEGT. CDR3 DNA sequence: TGTGCCACCACCCAGGGGGCTAGCACAGATACGCAGTATTTT. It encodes CATTQGASTDTQYF.

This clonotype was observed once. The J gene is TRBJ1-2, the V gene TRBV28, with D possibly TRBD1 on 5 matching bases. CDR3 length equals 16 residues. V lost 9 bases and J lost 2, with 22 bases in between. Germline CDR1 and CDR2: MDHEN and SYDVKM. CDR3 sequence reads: CASLGGSPPLNYGYTF. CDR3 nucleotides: TGTGCCAGTCTTGGGGGATCTCCCCCCCTGAACTATGGCTACACCTTC.

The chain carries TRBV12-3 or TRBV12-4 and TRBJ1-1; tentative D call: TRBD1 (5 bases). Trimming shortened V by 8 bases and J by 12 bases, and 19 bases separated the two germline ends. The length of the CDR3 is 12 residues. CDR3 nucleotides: TGTGCCAGCGAATGGGACGGCAGATTACCTTTCTTT. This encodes CASEWDGRLPFF.

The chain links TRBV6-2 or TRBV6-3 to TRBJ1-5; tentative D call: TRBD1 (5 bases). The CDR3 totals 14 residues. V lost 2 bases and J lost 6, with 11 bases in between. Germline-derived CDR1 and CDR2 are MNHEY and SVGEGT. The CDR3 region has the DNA TGTGCCAGCAGTTACGCAGCAGGGCCTCAGCCCCAGCATTTT. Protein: CASSYAAGPQPQHF.

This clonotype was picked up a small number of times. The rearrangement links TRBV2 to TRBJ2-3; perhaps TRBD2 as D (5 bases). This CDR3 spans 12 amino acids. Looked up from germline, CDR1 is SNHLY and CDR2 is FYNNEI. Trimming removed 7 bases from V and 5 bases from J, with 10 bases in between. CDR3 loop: CASNELGDTQYF. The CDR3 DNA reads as TGTGCCAGCAACGAACTAGGAGATACGCAGTATTTT. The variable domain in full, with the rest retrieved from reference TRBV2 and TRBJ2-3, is EPEVTQTPSHQVTQMGQEVILRCVPISNHLYFYWYRQILGQKVEFLVSFYNNEISEKSEIFDDQFSVERPDGSNFTLKIRSTKLEDSAMYFCASNELGDTQYFGPGTRLTVL.

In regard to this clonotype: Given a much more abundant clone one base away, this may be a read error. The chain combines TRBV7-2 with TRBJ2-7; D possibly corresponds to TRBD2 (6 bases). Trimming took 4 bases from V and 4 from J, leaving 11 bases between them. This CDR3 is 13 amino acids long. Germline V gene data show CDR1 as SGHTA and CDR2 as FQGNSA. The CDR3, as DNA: TGTGCCAGCAGCTCCCCGGGGGTTTACGAGCAGTACTTC. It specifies CASSSPGVYEQYF.

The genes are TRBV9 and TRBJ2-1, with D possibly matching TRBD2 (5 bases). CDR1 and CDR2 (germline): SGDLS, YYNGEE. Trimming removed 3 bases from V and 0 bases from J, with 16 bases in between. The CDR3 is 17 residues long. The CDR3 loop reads CASSARASTSSYNEQFF. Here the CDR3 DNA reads TGTGCCAGCAGCGCCCGGGCTAGCACGAGCTCCTACAATGAGCAGTTCTTC.

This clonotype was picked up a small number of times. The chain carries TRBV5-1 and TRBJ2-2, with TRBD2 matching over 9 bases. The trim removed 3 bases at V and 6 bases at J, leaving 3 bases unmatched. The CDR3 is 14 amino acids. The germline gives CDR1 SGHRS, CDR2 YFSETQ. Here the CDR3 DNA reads TGCGCCAGCAGCTGGGGACTAGCTGCCGGGGAGCTGTTTTTT. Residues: CASSWGLAAGELFF.

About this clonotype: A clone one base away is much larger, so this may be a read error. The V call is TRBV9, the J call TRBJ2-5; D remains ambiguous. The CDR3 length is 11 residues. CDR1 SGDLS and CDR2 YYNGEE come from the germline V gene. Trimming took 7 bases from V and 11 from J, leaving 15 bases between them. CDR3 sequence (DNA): TGTGCCAGCTTTACCGACAATGAGCAGTACTTC. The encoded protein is CASFTDNEQYF.

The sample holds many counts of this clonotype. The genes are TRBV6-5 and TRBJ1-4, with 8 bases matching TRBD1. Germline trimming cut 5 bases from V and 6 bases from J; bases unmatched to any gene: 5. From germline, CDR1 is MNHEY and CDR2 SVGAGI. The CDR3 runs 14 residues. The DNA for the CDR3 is TGTGCCAGCAGTCGAGACAGGGGTCATGAAAAACTGTTTTTT. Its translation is CASSRDRGHEKLFF.

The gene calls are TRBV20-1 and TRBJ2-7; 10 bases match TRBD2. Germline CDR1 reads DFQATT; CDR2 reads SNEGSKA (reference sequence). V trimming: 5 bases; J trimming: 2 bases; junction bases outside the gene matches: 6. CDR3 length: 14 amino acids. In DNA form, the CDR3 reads TGCAGTGCTTATAGCGGGAGGTTAACCTACGAGCAGTACTTC. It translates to CSAYSGRLTYEQYF.

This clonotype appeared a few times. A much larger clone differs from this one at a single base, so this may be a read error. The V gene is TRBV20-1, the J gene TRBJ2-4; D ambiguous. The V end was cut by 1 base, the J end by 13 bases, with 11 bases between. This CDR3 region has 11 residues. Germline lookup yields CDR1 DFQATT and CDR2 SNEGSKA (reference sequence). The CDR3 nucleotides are TGCAGTGCTAGAGCTTACAATGAGCAGTACTTC. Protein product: CSARAYNEQYF.

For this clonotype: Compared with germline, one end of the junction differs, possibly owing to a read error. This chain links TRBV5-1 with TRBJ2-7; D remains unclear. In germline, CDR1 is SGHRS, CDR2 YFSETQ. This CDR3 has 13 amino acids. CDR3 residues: CARSLVSALEQYF. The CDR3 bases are TGCGCCCGCAGCTTGGTATCGGCCCTCGAGCAGTACTTC.

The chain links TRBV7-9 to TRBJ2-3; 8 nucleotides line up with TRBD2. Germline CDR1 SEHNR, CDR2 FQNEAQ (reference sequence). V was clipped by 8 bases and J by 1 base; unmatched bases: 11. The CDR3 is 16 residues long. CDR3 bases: TGTGCCAGCGGCCCCGCGGGGGGCTCCCGCACAGATACGCAGTATTTT. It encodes CASGPAGGSRTDTQYF.